This T cell receptor beta chain was recovered during a study of T cell responses to AZD1222 COVID-19 vaccine. Overall study findings and caveats: The donors showed a predominance of white British ancestry and of females, with possible underestimation of clonal diversity. Spike was spanned by vaccine-associated CD4 TCRs, with dominance at 160-218 and 743-854.

Sequencing was performed with immunoSEQ multiplex PCR; in TCRdb, only in-frame clones are kept and a portion is missing. Among about 170,000 clones listed, 90% were seen once. Comments on this clone: Antigen unknown.

Germline lookup yields CDR1 MDHEN and CDR2 SYDVKM. The CDR3 covers 13 residues. After removal of 7 bases from V and 5 bases from J, the junction contained 8 bases not matched to a gene. The receptor was derived from an adult in good health. This chain connects TRBV28 to TRBJ2-7, with TRBD2 matching 7 bases. Sample: peripheral blood, taken on day 0 of AZD1222 vaccination. For the CDR3, the DNA is TGTGCCAGCACCACTTCCCGGGGGGACGAGCAGTACTTC. It codes for CASTTSRGDEQYF.